The sample holds a few counts of the clone carrying this TCR beta chain. Its specificity is unknown. The sample belongs to a study of CD8+ T cells in alopecia areata. Study-wide points: Lesional scalp exceeded normal scalp in clonality, especially in alopecia totalis/universalis.

In germline, CDR1 is MDHEN, CDR2 SYDVKM. Deletions cut 6 bases from V and 3 bases from J, with 15 bases between. The CDR3 consists of 15 residues. Reverse transcribed after extraction, RNA yielded cDNA as the sequencing template. TCRdb keeps only in-frame clones here, not all; method: immunoSEQ multiplex PCR. The data contain about 97,000 clones, about two fifths of them singletons. The chain uses TRBV28 and TRBJ1-5; a possible D gene is TRBD1 (6 bases). Sequencing was done on a sample of CD4+ T cells sorted from blood. This clonotype was sampled from a human donor with alopecia areata. DNA for the CDR3: TGTGCCAGCAGCCGGGACAAAACTCCCAATCAGCCCCAGCATTTT. Translation: CASSRDKTPNQPQHF.